The TCR beta chain described here comes from a study of stem cell transplantation in POMP-related autoinflammatory disease. Study as a whole: Before transplant, CD4+ T cells skewed naive and CD8+ proportions were low. Study results and caveats: Across all analyzed T-cell subsets, patients with PRAID tended toward reduced diversity and increased clonality.

About this clone itself: Its antigen is unknown.

PRAID featured prominent immunodeficiency. This table comes from immunoSEQ multiplex PCR, and its TCRdb copy is limited to in-frame clones, with some not included. Among some 68,000 clones listed, roughly 90% were seen once. The sequences come from CD4+ T cells from PBMCs, collected after stem cell transplantation. The TCR originated in a human patient with POMP-related autoinflammation and immune dysregulation (PRAID). These T cells may partly come from the graft donor.

CDR3 amino acids: CASSLGPDSPLHF. The CDR3 bases are TGTGCCAGCAGCTTAGGCCCGGATTCACCCCTCCACTTT. The rearrangement links TRBV7-9 to TRBJ1-6; D unclear. The CDR3 runs 13 residues. CDR1 is SEHNR and CDR2 is FQNEAQ in the germline V gene (reference sequence). V was shortened by 1 base and J by 8 bases, with 6 bases between the two germline ends.